This T cell receptor (beta chain) was recorded in a study of blood T cell repertoires in COVID-19. Per the original data handling: Estimation of nucleated cell counts relied on the amplification of reference gene primers. Here immunoSEQ multiplex PCR was the method, and the copy in TCRdb shows in-frame clones only, minus some. V and J calls and clone size are as listed in that table; D and trimming were resolved from the DNA. The repertoire holds about 64,000 clones, with around 83% as singletons. The specimen was peripheral blood. This TCR was sampled from a human donor in a cohort sampled during active COVID-19.

The CDR3 is CASRRTGGQETQYF. CDR3 DNA sequence: TGTGCCAGCAGAAGGACAGGGGGGCAAGAGACCCAGTACTTC. The chain uses TRBV27 and TRBJ2-5; 10 bases agree with TRBD1. V was clipped by 6 bases and J by 2 bases; unmatched bases: 3. Germline V gives CDR1 MNHEY, CDR2 SMNVEV (reference sequence). The CDR3 has 14 amino acids.